This note documents a single T cell receptor beta chain sequence. Its antigen is not identified. This CDR3 is 14 amino acids long. PCR was performed using 60 Vbeta and 13 Jbeta primers. TCRdb's copy holds only in-frame clones and misses some; the assay was immunoSEQ multiplex PCR. The sample carries about 88,000 clones, roughly 71% recorded once. The data were obtained in a study of cytomegalovirus exposure and HLA in healthy donors. Study findings and constraints: Analyzed later, most CMV-associated TCR beta chains appeared HLA-restricted. Reports indicated that the classifier achieved high specificity and sensitivity in diagnosing cytomegalovirus status.

The chain carries TRBV1 and TRBJ2-3; TRBD2 was called by the table and not checked on the DNA. TRBV1 corresponds to a pseudogene. Source material: PBMCs. The TCR comes from a woman in her late teens or twenties in good health and CMV-seropositive. Written as DNA, the CDR3 is TGCACCAGCAGCACCGGGACTAGTGAGAAGCTGCAGTATTTT. Amino acids: CTSSTGTSEKLQYF.